Listed here are 2 T cell receptor beta chains from one sample, sequenced in a study of TIL therapy for anti-PD-1-resistant metastatic lung cancer. Time point indicated: pre-treatment sample, taken before nivolumab and TIL therapy. Most excised metastases sampled were pleural nodules or supraclavicular lymph nodes. This was the immunoSEQ v3 assay. The table came from immunoSEQ multiplex PCR; TCRdb's copy has only in-frame clones and leaves some out. There are thousands of clones in the sample; about 74% occur only once, and roughly an eighth lies in the top ten. The sample in question was tumor tissue, obtained at baseline. The receptors here all came from a person between 30 and 79 years old with non-small cell lung cancer.

This clone has only a few counts. The V call is TRBV29-1, the J call TRBJ2-7; the D gene is possibly TRBD1 (6 bases). This CDR3 is built from 13 residues. Trimming pared 3 bases from V and 4 bases from J, leaving 13 bases between. Germline CDR1 SQVTM, CDR2 ANQGSEA. The CDR3 sequence is CSVEEVGAYEQYF. The CDR3, as DNA: TGCAGCGTTGAGGAGGTGGGGGCTTACGAGCAGTACTTC.

The J gene is TRBJ1-1, the V gene TRBV27, with 8 nucleotides matching TRBD1. Looked up from germline, CDR1 is MNHEY and CDR2 is SMNVEV (reference sequence). The CDR3 is made up of 14 amino acids. J was trimmed by 3 bases and V by 5 bases; bases with no gene match: 5. In DNA form, the CDR3 reads TGTGCCAGCAGTCCAGACAGGGGCTACACTGAAGCTTTCTTT. It yields the protein CASSPDRGYTEAFF.